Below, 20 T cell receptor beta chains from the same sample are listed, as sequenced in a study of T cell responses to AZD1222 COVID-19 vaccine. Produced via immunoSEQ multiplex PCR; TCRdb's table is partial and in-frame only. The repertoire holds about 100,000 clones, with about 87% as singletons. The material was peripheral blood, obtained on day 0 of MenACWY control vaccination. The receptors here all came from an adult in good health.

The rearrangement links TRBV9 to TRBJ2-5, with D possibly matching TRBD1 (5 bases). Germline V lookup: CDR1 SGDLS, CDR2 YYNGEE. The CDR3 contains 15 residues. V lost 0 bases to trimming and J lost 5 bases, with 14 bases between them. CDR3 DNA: TGTGCCAGCAGCGTAGGGGCAGGGTTTCCTGAGACCCAGTACTTC. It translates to CASSVGAGFPETQYF.

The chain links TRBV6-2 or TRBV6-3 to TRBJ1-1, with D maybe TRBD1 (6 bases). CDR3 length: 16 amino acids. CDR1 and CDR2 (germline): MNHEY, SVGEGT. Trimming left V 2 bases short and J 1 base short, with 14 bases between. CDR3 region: CASSYTYREGNTEAFF. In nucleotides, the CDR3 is TGTGCCAGCAGTTACACCTACAGGGAAGGGAACACTGAAGCTTTCTTT.

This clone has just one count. CDR3 loop: CASSLSGEQPQHF. In nucleotides, the CDR3 is TGTGCCAGCAGCCTCTCCGGCGAACAGCCCCAGCATTTT. This chain links TRBV5-4 with TRBJ1-5; D is unresolved. The CDR3 loop spans 13 amino acids. Trimming took 4 bases from V and 7 from J, leaving 12 bases between them. Germline CDR1 SGHNT, CDR2 YYREEE (reference sequence).

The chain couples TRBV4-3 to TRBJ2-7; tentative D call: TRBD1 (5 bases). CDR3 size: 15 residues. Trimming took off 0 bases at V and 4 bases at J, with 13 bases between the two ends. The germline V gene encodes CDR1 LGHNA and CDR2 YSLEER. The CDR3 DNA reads TGCGCCAGCAGCCAAGATCTGGGAAGGGGTTACGAGCAGTACTTC. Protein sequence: CASSQDLGRGYEQYF.

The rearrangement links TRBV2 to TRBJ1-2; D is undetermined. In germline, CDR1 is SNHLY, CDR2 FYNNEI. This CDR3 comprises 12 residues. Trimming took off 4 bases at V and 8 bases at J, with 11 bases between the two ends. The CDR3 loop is CASSGLRRGYTF. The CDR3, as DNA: TGTGCCAGCAGTGGCCTGAGGAGGGGCTACACCTTC.

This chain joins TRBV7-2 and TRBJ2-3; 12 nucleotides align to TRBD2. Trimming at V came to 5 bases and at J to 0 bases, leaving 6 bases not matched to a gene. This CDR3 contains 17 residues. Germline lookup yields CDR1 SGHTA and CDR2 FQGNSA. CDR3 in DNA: TGTGCCAGCAGCCGCGGACTAGCGGGGAGCAGCACAGATACGCAGTATTTT. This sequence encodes CASSRGLAGSSTDTQYF.

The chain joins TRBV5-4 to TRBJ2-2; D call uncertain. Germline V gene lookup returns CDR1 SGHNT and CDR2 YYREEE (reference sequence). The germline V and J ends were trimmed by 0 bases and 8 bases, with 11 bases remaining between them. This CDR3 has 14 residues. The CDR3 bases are TGTGCCAGCAGCTTGGCGGCGGTACAAGGGGAGCTGTTTTTT. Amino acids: CASSLAAVQGELFF.

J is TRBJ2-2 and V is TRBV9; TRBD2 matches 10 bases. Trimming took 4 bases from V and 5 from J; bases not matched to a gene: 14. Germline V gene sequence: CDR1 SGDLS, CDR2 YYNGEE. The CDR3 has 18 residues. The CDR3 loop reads CASSPRGASGSKTGELFF. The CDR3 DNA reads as TGTGCCAGCAGCCCCCGCGGGGCTAGCGGGAGTAAGACCGGGGAGCTGTTTTTT.

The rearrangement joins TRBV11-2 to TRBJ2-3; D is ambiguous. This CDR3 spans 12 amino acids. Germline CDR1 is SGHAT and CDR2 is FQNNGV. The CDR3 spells CATRVIPDTQYF. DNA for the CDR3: TGTGCTACCCGCGTTATACCAGATACGCAGTATTTT.

Written as DNA, the CDR3 is TGTGCCAGCAGCGTAGCTCTCGTAGGGGGGCTCTCTGGAAACACCATATATTTT. Its protein product is CASSVALVGGLSGNTIYF. This chain joins TRBV9 and TRBJ1-3; D may be TRBD1 (6 bases). CDR1 and CDR2 (germline): SGDLS, YYNGEE. Trimming removed 0 bases at V and 0 bases at J, with 16 bases between. The CDR3 contains 18 residues.

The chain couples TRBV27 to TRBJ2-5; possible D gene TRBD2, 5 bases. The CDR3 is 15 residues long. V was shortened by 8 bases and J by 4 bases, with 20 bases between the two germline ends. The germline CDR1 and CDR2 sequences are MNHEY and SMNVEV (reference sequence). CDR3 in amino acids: CASSRNLGEGETQYF. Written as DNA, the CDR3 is TGTGCCAGCTCGAGAAACCTAGGAGAGGGAGAGACCCAGTACTTC.

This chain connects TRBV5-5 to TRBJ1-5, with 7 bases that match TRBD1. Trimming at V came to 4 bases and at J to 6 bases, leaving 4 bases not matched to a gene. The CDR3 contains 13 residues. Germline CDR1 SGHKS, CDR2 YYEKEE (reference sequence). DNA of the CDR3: TGTGCCAGCAGCCCTCAGGGGGTTCAGCCCCAGCATTTT. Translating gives CASSPQGVQPQHF.

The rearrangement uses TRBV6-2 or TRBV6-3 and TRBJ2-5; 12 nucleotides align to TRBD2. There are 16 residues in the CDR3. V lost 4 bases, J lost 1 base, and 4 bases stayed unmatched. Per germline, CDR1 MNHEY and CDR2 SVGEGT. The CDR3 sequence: CASSSGLAGLQETQYF. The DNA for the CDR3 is TGTGCCAGCAGTTCTGGACTAGCGGGACTCCAAGAGACCCAGTACTTC.

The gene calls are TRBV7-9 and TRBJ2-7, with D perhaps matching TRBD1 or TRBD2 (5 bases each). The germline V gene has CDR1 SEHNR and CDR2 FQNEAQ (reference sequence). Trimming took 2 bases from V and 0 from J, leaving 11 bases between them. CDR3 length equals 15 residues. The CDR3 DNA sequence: TGTGCCAGCAGCTTATGGGGGAGTAGCTCCTACGAGCAGTACTTC. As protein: CASSLWGSSSYEQYF.

The CDR3 region is CASSPAYNEQFF. CDR3 bases: TGTGCCAGCAGTCCGGCATACAATGAGCAGTTCTTC. The rearrangement links TRBV12-3 or TRBV12-4 to TRBJ2-1, with no clear D. The ends were cut back, 5 bases at V and 4 bases at J, with 6 bases in the middle. The CDR3 has 12 amino acids.

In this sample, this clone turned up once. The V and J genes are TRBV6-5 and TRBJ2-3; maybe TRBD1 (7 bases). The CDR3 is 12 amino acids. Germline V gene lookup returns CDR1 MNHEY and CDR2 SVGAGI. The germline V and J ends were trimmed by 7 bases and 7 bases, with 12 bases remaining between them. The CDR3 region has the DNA TGTGCCAGCACGGGGGACAGAAATACGCAGTATTTT. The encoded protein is CASTGDRNTQYF.

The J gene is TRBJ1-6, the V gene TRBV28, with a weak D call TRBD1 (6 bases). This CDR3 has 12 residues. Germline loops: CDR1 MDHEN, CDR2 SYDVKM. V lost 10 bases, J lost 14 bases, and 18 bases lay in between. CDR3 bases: TGTGCCACCCGAACACAGGGAGGAACCCTCCACTTT. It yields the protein CATRTQGGTLHF.

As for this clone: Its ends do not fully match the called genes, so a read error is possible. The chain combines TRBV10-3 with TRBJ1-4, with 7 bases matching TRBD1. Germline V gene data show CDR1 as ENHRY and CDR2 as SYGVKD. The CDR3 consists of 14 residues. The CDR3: CATSAGQNNEKLFF. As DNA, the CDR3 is TGTGCCACCAGTGCGGGACAGAACAATGAAAAACTGTTTTTT.

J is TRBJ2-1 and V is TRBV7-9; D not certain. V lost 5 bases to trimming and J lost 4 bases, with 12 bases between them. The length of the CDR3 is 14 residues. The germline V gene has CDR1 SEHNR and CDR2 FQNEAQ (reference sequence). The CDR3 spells CASSASRYYNEQFF. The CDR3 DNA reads TGTGCCAGCAGCGCCTCAAGGTATTACAATGAGCAGTTCTTC.

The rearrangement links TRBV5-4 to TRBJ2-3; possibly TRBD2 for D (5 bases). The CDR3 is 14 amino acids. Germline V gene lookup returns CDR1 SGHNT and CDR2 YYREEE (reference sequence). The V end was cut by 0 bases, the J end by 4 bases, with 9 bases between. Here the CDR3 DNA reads TGTGCCAGCAGCTTGGGCCGGGGTGCAGATACGCAGTATTTT. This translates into CASSLGRGADTQYF. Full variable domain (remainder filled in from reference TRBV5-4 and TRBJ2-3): ETGVTQSPTHLIKTRGQQVTLRCSSQSGHNTVSWYQQALGQGPQFIFQYYREEENGRGNFPPRFSGLQFPNYSSELNVNALELDDSALYLCASSLGRGADTQYFGPGTRLTVL.